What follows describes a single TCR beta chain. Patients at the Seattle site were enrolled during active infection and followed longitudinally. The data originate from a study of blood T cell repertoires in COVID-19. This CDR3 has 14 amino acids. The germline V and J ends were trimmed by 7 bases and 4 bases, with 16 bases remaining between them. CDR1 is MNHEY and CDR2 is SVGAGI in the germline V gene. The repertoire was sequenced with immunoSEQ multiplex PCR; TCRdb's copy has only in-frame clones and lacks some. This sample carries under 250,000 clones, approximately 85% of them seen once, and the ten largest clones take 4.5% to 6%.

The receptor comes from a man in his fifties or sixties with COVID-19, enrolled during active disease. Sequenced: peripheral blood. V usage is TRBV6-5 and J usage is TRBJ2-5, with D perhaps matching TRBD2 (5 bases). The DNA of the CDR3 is TGTGCCAGCACCCTGTCCGAGGGTATAGAGACCCAGTACTTC. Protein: CASTLSEGIETQYF.